The next 23 T cell receptor beta chains were all read from a single sample in a study of Tregs in tolerant kidney transplant recipients. This table comes from immunoSEQ multiplex PCR, and its TCRdb copy is limited to in-frame clones, with some not included. The sample consists of about 50,000 clones, roughly nine tenths of them appearing once. Related graft donors supplied nonmyeloablative bone marrow transplants, and mixed chimerism was transient. The sequencing here drew on CD8+ T cells from blood (PBMCs), taken 12 months after the transplant. These receptor sequences come from a human patient who received a combined kidney and bone marrow transplant. Part of the T cell pool may stem from the graft donor.

Here the CDR3 reads CASSFGEAEQYF. The CDR3 DNA is TGTGCCAGCAGCTTCGGGGAGGCCGAGCAGTACTTC. The chain carries TRBV11-3 and TRBJ2-7; D possibly corresponds to TRBD2 (6 bases). Trimming took off 3 bases at V and 6 bases at J, with 9 bases between the two ends. The CDR3 sequence is 12 residues long. Looked up from germline, CDR1 is SGHNT and CDR2 is YENEEA.

The V gene is TRBV13, the J gene TRBJ2-5; D remains unclear. Germline CDR1 and CDR2: PRHDT and FYEKMQ (reference sequence). The CDR3 is 14 residues long. Trimming took off 2 bases at V and 3 bases at J, with 10 bases between the two ends. The CDR3 DNA is TGTGCCAGCAGCTTACAGGCCCCAAAAGAGACCCAGTACTTC. Translation: CASSLQAPKETQYF. Full variable domain (missing parts from reference TRBV13 and TRBJ2-5): AAGVIQSPRHLIKEKRETATLKCYPIPRHDTVYWYQQGPGQDPQFLISFYEKMQSDKGSIPDRFSAQQFSDYHSELNMSSLELGDSALYFCASSLQAPKETQYFGPGTRLLVL.

This sequence joins TRBV12-5 and TRBJ1-5; unclear D gene. The CDR3 loop spans 13 amino acids. Germline loops: CDR1 LGHNT, CDR2 FRNRAP. V was shortened by 2 bases and J by 4 bases, with 6 bases between the two germline ends. The chain's CDR3 is CASGLMANQPQHF. CDR3 DNA sequence: TGTGCTAGTGGTTTGATGGCAAATCAGCCCCAGCATTTT. Filled out from reference TRBV12-5 and TRBJ1-5, the complete variable domain reads DARVTQTPRHKVTEMGQEVTMRCQPILGHNTVFWYRQTMMQGLELLAYFRNRAPLDDSGMPKDRFSAEMPDATLATLKIQPSEPRDSAVYFCASGLMANQPQHFGDGTRLSIL.

This chain links TRBV5-4 with TRBJ2-7; TRBD2 might be the D (5 bases). Trimming took off 5 bases at V and 5 bases at J, with 20 bases between the two ends. CDR3 length equals 15 residues. Germline assignment: CDR1 SGHNT and CDR2 YYREEE (reference sequence). The CDR3 sequence: CASRPGVGSSHEQYF. In DNA, the CDR3 is TGTGCCAGCAGACCCGGAGTGGGGAGCAGCCACGAGCAGTACTTC.

J is TRBJ2-1 and V is TRBV4-1, with D unresolved. Trimming took 5 bases from V and 6 from J, leaving 11 bases between them. The CDR3 length is 13 residues. CDR1 is MGHRA and CDR2 is YSYEKL in the germline V gene. The CDR3 bases are TGCGCCAGCAGCGAACGAAGAGCCAATGAGCAGTTCTTC. This codes for CASSERRANEQFF.

The chain couples TRBV4-1 to TRBJ2-1; D might be TRBD2 (7 bases). Trimming cost V 1 base and J 6 bases, with 10 bases left between them. The CDR3 sequence is 14 residues long. The germline gives CDR1 MGHRA, CDR2 YSYEKL. The CDR3 DNA reads as TGCGCCAGCAGCCAAGGGGGAGGGGGCAATGAGCAGTTCTTC. Its translation is CASSQGGGGNEQFF.

The V gene is TRBV5-6, the J gene TRBJ1-1; weak D call: TRBD1 (5 bases). The CDR3 sequence is 16 residues long. Germline V gene sequence: CDR1 SGHDT, CDR2 YYEEEE. Trimming took 1 base from V and 6 from J, leaving 19 bases between them. The CDR3: CASSLRQGLWRSEAFF. CDR3 coding DNA: TGTGCCAGCAGCTTGCGGCAGGGTCTATGGAGATCTGAAGCTTTCTTT. Drawing the rest from reference TRBV5-6 and TRBJ1-1, the complete variable domain is DAGVTQSPTHLIKTRGQQVTLRCSPKSGHDTVSWYQQALGQGPQFIFQYYEEEERQRGNFPDRFSGHQFPNYSSELNVNALLLGDSALYLCASSLRQGLWRSEAFFGQGTRLTVV.

Here the CDR3 DNA reads TGTGCCAGCAGCCCAGTAAGAGATACGCAGTATTTT. Translation gives CASSPVRDTQYF. The V gene is TRBV2, the J gene TRBJ2-3, with D uncertain. V dropped 6 bases and J dropped 5 bases, with 9 bases sitting between them. This CDR3 contains 12 residues. The germline V gene has CDR1 SNHLY and CDR2 FYNNEI.

The chain employs TRBV19 and TRBJ1-5, with 9 nucleotides matching TRBD1. Germline CDR1 LNHDA, CDR2 SQIVND (reference sequence). Trimming removed 3 bases from V and 2 bases from J; junction bases left unmatched: 8. This CDR3 spans 17 amino acids. Here the CDR3 DNA reads TGTGCCAGTAGTATCTCACAGGGGGCGGCCGGCAATCAGCCCCAGCATTTT. This gives the protein CASSISQGAAGNQPQHF.

The rearrangement links TRBV7-9 to TRBJ2-7; TRBD1 matches at 9 bases. CDR3 length: 15 residues. Trimming removed 4 bases from V and 3 bases from J; junction bases left unmatched: 7. The germline V gene has CDR1 SEHNR and CDR2 FQNEAQ (reference sequence). The CDR3 DNA reads as TGTGCCAGCAGCTACCCGGACAGGGGAGTCTACGAGCAGTACTTC. Its translation: CASSYPDRGVYEQYF.

The chain couples TRBV7-9 to TRBJ2-5, with 7 bases identical to TRBD1. Germline trimming cut 5 bases from V and 9 bases from J; bases unmatched to any gene: 9. Germline CDR1 SEHNR, CDR2 FQNEAQ (reference sequence). The CDR3 is 13 residues long. This CDR3 reads CASSQGVDWAQYF. The CDR3 nucleotides are TGTGCCAGCAGCCAGGGGGTCGATTGGGCCCAGTACTTC.

This chain joins TRBV19 and TRBJ2-2; 7 bases line up with TRBD2. V trimming: 5 bases; J trimming: 2 bases; junction bases outside the gene matches: 5. Germline V gene data show CDR1 as LNHDA and CDR2 as SQIVND (reference sequence). This CDR3 spans 15 amino acids. The CDR3 protein is CASSGLAGNTGELFF. Here the CDR3 DNA reads TGTGCCAGTAGTGGGTTAGCGGGCAACACCGGGGAGCTGTTTTTT. The complete variable domain, with remaining parts taken from reference TRBV19 and TRBJ2-2, reads DGGITQSPKYLFRKEGQNVTLSCEQNLNHDAMYWYRQDPGQGLRLIYYSQIVNDFQKGDIAEGYSVSREKKESFPLTVTSAQKNPTAFYLCASSGLAGNTGELFFGEGSRLTVL.

The rearrangement joins TRBV7-9 to TRBJ1-2; D may be TRBD1 (5 bases). This CDR3 comprises 13 residues. Trimming pared 6 bases from V and 2 bases from J, leaving 10 bases between. Germline V gene data show CDR1 as SEHNR and CDR2 as FQNEAQ (reference sequence). The CDR3 here is CASRNGHNYGYTF. The CDR3 coding sequence is TGTGCCAGCAGAAACGGACACAACTATGGCTACACCTTC. Full variable domain (outside the CDR3, taken from reference TRBV7-9 and TRBJ1-2): DTGVSQNPRHKITKRGQNVTFRCDPISEHNRLYWYRQTLGQGPEFLTYFQNEAQLEKSRLLSDRFSAERPKGSFSTLEIQRTEQGDSAMYLCASRNGHNYGYTFGSGTRLTVV.

V and J are TRBV7-9 and TRBJ2-7; D not resolved. There are 12 residues in the CDR3. CDR1 and CDR2 (germline): SEHNR, FQNEAQ (reference sequence). V was cut by 1 base and J by 5 bases, with 6 bases left in between. CDR3 amino acids: CASSLVGHEQYF. DNA of the CDR3: TGTGCCAGCAGCTTAGTGGGCCACGAGCAGTACTTC.

The CDR3 protein is CASSVGASQETQYF. For the CDR3, the DNA is TGTGCCAGCAGCGTAGGAGCGTCACAAGAGACCCAGTACTTC. The chain couples TRBV9 to TRBJ2-5; D gene uncertain. Trimming left V 0 bases short and J 2 bases short, with 8 bases between. CDR1 and CDR2 (germline): SGDLS, YYNGEE. The CDR3 extends over 14 amino acids.

The chain recombines TRBV2 with TRBJ1-1, with a tentative D call TRBD1 (5 bases). Trimming removed 3 bases from V and 6 bases from J, with 11 bases in between. In germline, CDR1 is SNHLY, CDR2 FYNNEI. CDR3 length equals 13 residues. The CDR3: CASSDSRAAEAFF. For the CDR3, the DNA is TGTGCCAGCAGTGATAGCAGGGCGGCTGAAGCTTTCTTT.

The chain employs TRBV14 and TRBJ1-1; weak D call: TRBD1 (5 bases). The germline gives CDR1 SGHDN, CDR2 FVKESK. The V end was cut by 0 bases, the J end by 0 bases, with 8 bases between. There are 15 residues in the CDR3. The CDR3 sequence: CASSQDTGVNTEAFF. The CDR3 DNA reads TGTGCCAGCAGCCAAGATACAGGAGTGAACACTGAAGCTTTCTTT.

This chain connects TRBV27 to TRBJ2-3; tentative D call: TRBD1 (5 bases). The germline V gene has CDR1 MNHEY and CDR2 SMNVEV (reference sequence). The CDR3 has 15 amino acids. V lost 5 bases, J lost 2 bases, and 14 bases lay in between. CDR3 amino acids: CASSLGQGYTDTQYF. The DNA of the CDR3 is TGTGCCAGCAGTCTAGGCCAGGGATACACAGATACGCAGTATTTT.

The rearrangement uses TRBV14 and TRBJ2-1; 11 bases line up with TRBD2. The CDR3 length is 15 residues. Germline V gene data show CDR1 as SGHDN and CDR2 as FVKESK. Trimming cost V 6 bases and J 7 bases; bases outside gene matches: 8. CDR3 coding DNA: TGTGCCAGCAGACTCTCTAGCGGGAGGATAAATGAGCAGTTCTTC. It specifies CASRLSSGRINEQFF.

The genes are TRBV7-3 and TRBJ1-4; no reliable D call. The CDR3 consists of 15 residues. Trimming took 2 bases from V and 5 from J, leaving 12 bases between them. Germline V gives CDR1 SGHTA, CDR2 FQGTGA. CDR3 amino acids: CASSLFFRENEKLFF. Written as DNA, the CDR3 is TGTGCCAGCAGCTTATTTTTTCGGGAAAATGAAAAACTGTTTTTT.

The chain joins TRBV7-9 to TRBJ2-5; TRBD1 matches at 12 bases. V dropped 9 bases and J dropped 11; count of bases not matched to a gene: 19. The CDR3 has 16 amino acids. The germline V gene encodes CDR1 SEHNR and CDR2 FQNEAQ (reference sequence). CDR3: CASSPAKGQGAREQYF. In nucleotides, the CDR3 is TGTGCCAGTAGCCCAGCAAAGGGACAGGGGGCTCGGGAGCAGTACTTC.

Only one count was recorded for this clone. V usage is TRBV27 and J usage is TRBJ2-7; TRBD1 is a possible D gene (5 bases). The V end was cut by 0 bases, the J end by 3 bases, with 9 bases between. This CDR3 comprises 14 residues. Per the germline V gene, CDR1 is MNHEY and CDR2 is SMNVEV (reference sequence). The CDR3: CASSLSSQGYEQYF. CDR3 nucleotide sequence: TGTGCCAGCAGTTTATCGTCGCAGGGCTACGAGCAGTACTTC.

This clone was detected a few times. The CDR3 loop reads CASSGGLYSNQPQHF. The CDR3 DNA follows: TGTGCCAGCAGCGGGGGACTTTATAGCAATCAGCCCCAGCATTTT. The chain employs TRBV6-1 and TRBJ1-5, with D maybe TRBD1 (5 bases). Trimming stripped 6 bases from V and 0 bases from J, with 12 bases between. Germline CDR1 reads MNHNS; CDR2 reads SASEGT. The length of the CDR3 is 15 residues.